This is a list of T cell receptor beta chains from one sample in a study of T cell responses to AZD1222 COVID-19 vaccine. Assay: immunoSEQ multiplex PCR; the TCRdb copy retains only in-frame clones and omits some. The sample comprises about 150,000 clones, approximately 89% of which are singletons, and 4% to 6% rests with the top ten. The sequences come from peripheral blood, collected on day 0 of AZD1222 vaccination. These receptor sequences come from an adult in good health. CDR3s include the opening cysteine and the closing phenylalanine or tryptophan. D genes are given only for firm matches. A clone size is listed for some rows: how often the clone was seen (once, few, many), or a class if it is expanded.

J gene,V gene,clone size,D gene,CDR3 protein,CDR3 DNA
TRBJ1-5,TRBV12-3/TRBV12-4,.,TRBD1,CASSLQGGQPQHF,TGTGCCAGCAGTTTGCAGGGGGGTCAGCCCCAGCATTTT
TRBJ2-7,TRBV28,.,TRBD1,CASSSGQGGEQYF,TGTGCCAGCAGTTCCGGACAGGGAGGCGAGCAGTACTTC
TRBJ2-1,TRBV29-1,.,TRBD2,CSVERGNEQFF,TGCAGCGTTGAGCGGGGGAATGAGCAGTTCTTC
TRBJ2-2,TRBV9,.,.,CASMSDTGELFF,TGTGCCAGCATGTCGGACACCGGGGAGCTGTTTTTT
TRBJ2-7,TRBV7-9,.,.,CASSFTGSFSYEQYF,TGTGCCAGCAGCTTTACCGGCAGCTTTTCCTACGAGCAGTACTTC
TRBJ1-4,TRBV19,.,.,CASSWSGSDNEKLFF,TGTGCCAGTAGTTGGTCGGGCAGCGATAATGAAAAACTGTTTTTT
TRBJ1-2,TRBV6-5,.,.,CASSPGGGYYGYTF,TGTGCCAGCAGCCCCGGGGGGGGCTACTATGGCTACACCTTC
TRBJ1-1,TRBV29-1,.,.,CSVGVNTEAFF,TGCAGCGTTGGGGTGAACACTGAAGCTTTCTTT
TRBJ2-2,TRBV7-9,.,.,CASSSLTGELFF,TGTGCCAGCAGCTCTCTGACCGGGGAGCTGTTTTTT
TRBJ1-2,TRBV6-1,.,.,CASSELQYYTF,TGTGCCAGCAGTGAGTTACAGTACTACACCTTC
TRBJ1-4,TRBV6-5,.,TRBD1,CASMTGGRRKLFF,TGTGCCAGCATGACAGGGGGCAGGAGGAAACTGTTTTTT
TRBJ1-5,TRBV6-2/TRBV6-3,.,TRBD1,CASSDRGSEGPQHF,TGTGCCAGCAGCGACAGGGGAAGCGAGGGGCCCCAGCATTTT
TRBJ1-2,TRBV27,.,.,CASSLLQGTTGYTF,TGTGCCAGCAGTTTACTTCAGGGGACCACTGGCTACACCTTC
TRBJ1-1,TRBV27,.,.,CASSSTFGGAFF,TGTGCCAGCAGTTCGACCTTCGGGGGAGCTTTCTTT
TRBJ2-1,TRBV7-2,.,.,CASSVGGTGEQFF,TGTGCCAGCAGCGTAGGGGGAACGGGTGAGCAGTTCTTC
TRBJ1-1,TRBV27,.,TRBD1,CASSARTGGNTEAFF,TGTGCCAGCAGTGCCCGGACAGGGGGGAACACTGAAGCTTTCTTT
TRBJ2-1,TRBV6-2/TRBV6-3,.,.,CASSYPPNNEQFF,TGTGCCAGCAGTTACCCCCCTAACAATGAGCAGTTCTTC
TRBJ1-5,TRBV28,.,TRBD1,CASIGAGGSQPQHF,TGTGCCAGCATAGGTGCAGGGGGAAGTCAGCCCCAGCATTTT
TRBJ1-6,TRBV2,.,.,CASSLHERQYSPLHF,TGTGCCAGCAGTCTCCATGAACGACAGTATTCACCCCTCCACTTT
TRBJ1-5,TRBV19,once,.,CASSIAVRYSNQPQHF,TGTGCCAGTAGTATAGCCGTCCGGTATAGCAATCAGCCCCAGCATTTT
TRBJ2-7,TRBV5-1,.,.,CASSLSVGSYEQYF,TGCGCCAGCAGCTTATCAGTAGGTTCCTACGAGCAGTACTTC
TRBJ2-1,TRBV3-1/TRBV3-2,.,.,CASSSTGFNEQFF,TGTGCCAGCAGCTCCACAGGGTTCAATGAGCAGTTCTTC
TRBJ1-2,TRBV7-2,.,.,CASSPGGILGGYTF,TGTGCCAGCAGCCCCGGGGGGATTCTCGGCGGCTACACCTTC
TRBJ2-1,TRBV27,.,.,CASNRGGLAGEQFF,TGTGCCAGCAATAGGGGGGGTCTAGCAGGTGAGCAGTTCTTC
TRBJ2-3,TRBV14,.,.,CASRSNVDPTDTQYF,TGTGCCAGCAGATCGAACGTAGACCCCACAGATACGCAGTATTTT
TRBJ2-7,TRBV4-2,.,.,CASSQEGGGADEQYF,TGTGCCAGCAGCCAAGAAGGAGGGGGGGCCGACGAGCAGTACTTC
TRBJ2-3,TRBV7-3,.,.,CASSPSRGTDTQYF,TGTGCCAGCAGCCCCTCCCGGGGGACAGATACGCAGTATTTT
TRBJ2-7,TRBV18,.,.,CASSPRQSPYEQYF,TGTGCCAGCTCACCTCGTCAGAGCCCCTACGAGCAGTACTTC
TRBJ2-1,TRBV9,.,.,CASSVTAGPYNEQFF,TGTGCCAGCAGCGTGACAGCGGGCCCCTACAATGAGCAGTTCTTC
TRBJ2-1,TRBV11-3,.,TRBD2,CASSTSGSYNEQFF,TGTGCCAGCAGCACTAGCGGATCCTACAATGAGCAGTTCTTC
TRBJ2-7,TRBV21-1,.,.,CASNRQGPCEQYF,TGTGCCAGCAACAGACAGGGTCCGTGCGAGCAGTACTTC
TRBJ2-3,TRBV7-6,.,TRBD2,CASSLGAAGLGRTNTQYF,TGTGCCAGCAGCTTAGGAGCGGCGGGACTAGGTCGTACGAATACGCAGTATTTT
TRBJ1-1,TRBV28,.,.,CASSPHSGQGNTEAFF,TGTGCCAGCAGTCCCCACTCCGGGCAAGGGAACACTGAAGCTTTCTTT
TRBJ2-3,TRBV11-2,.,TRBD2,CASSLPSGGTDTQYF,TGTGCCAGCAGCTTACCTAGCGGGGGCACAGATACGCAGTATTTT
TRBJ2-1,TRBV4-1,.,.,CASSQAGAHNEQFF,TGCGCCAGCAGCCAAGCAGGGGCGCACAATGAGCAGTTCTTC
TRBJ1-2,TRBV14,.,.,CASSRTPPSRGGYTF,TGTGCCAGCAGCCGGACACCGCCATCCCGGGGTGGCTACACCTTC